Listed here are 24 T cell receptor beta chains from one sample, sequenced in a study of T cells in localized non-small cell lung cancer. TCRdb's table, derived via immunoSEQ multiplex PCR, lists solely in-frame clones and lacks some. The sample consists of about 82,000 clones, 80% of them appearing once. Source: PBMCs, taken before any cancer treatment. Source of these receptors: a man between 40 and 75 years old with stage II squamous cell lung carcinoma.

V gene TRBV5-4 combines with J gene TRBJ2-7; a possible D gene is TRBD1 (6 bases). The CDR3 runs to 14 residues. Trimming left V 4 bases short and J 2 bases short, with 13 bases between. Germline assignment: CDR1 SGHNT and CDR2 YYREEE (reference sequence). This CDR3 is CASSPRGRAYEQYF. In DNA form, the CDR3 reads TGTGCCAGCAGCCCCAGGGGCCGAGCCTACGAGCAGTACTTC.

The CDR3 coding sequence is TGTGCCTGGAGTTCCGGGACTAGCTACAATGAGCAGTTCTTC. Translating it yields CAWSSGTSYNEQFF. The gene calls are TRBV30 and TRBJ2-1; TRBD2 agrees at 8 bases. The J segment lost 3 bases and the V segment lost 2 bases, leaving 3 bases of the junction unmatched. Germline CDR1 and CDR2: GTSNPN and SVGIG (reference sequence). The CDR3 consists of 14 residues.

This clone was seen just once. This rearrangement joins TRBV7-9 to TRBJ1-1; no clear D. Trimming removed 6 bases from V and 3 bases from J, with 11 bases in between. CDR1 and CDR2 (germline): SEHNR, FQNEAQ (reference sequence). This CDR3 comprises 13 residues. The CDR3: CASRHSAHTEAFF. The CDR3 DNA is TGTGCCAGCAGACACAGTGCTCACACTGAAGCTTTCTTT.

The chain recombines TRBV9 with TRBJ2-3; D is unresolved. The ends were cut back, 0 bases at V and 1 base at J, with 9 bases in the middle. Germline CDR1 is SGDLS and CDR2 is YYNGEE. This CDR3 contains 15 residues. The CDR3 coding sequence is TGTGCCAGCAGCGTAGAGGGCTCAGGCACAGATACGCAGTATTTT. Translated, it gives CASSVEGSGTDTQYF.

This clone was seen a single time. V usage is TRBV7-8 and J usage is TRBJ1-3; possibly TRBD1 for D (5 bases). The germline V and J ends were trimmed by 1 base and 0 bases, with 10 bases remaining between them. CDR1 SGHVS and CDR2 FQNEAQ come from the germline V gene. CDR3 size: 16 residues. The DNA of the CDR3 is TGTGCCAGCAGCTTAGGAGCCGGGGGCTCTGGAAACACCATATATTTT. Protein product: CASSLGAGGSGNTIYF.

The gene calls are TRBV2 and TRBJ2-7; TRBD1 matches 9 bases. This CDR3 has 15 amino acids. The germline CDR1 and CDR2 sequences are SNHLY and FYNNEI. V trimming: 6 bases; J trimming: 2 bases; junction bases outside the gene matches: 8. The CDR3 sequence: CASRFGTGITYEQYF. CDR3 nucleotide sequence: TGTGCCAGCAGATTCGGGACAGGGATAACCTACGAGCAGTACTTC.

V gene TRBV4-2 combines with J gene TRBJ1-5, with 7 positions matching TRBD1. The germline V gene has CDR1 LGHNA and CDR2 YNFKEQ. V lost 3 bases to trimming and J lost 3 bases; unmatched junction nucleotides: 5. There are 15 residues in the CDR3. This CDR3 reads CASSHYTGVNQPQHF. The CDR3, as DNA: TGTGCCAGCAGCCACTATACAGGGGTCAATCAGCCCCAGCATTTT.

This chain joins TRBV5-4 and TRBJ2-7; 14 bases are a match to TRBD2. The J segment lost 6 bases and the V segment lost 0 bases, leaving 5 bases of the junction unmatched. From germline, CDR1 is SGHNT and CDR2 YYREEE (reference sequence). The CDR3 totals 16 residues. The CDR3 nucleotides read TGTGCCAGCAGCTTGGGGGGACTAGCGGGAGCGTCCGAGCAGTACTTC. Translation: CASSLGGLAGASEQYF.

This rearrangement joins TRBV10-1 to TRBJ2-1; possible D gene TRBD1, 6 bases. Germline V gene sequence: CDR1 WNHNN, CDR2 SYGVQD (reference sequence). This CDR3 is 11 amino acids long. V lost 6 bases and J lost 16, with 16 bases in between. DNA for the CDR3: TGCGCCAGCAGCTTGGACAGATTTCACTTCTTC. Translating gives CASSLDRFHFF.

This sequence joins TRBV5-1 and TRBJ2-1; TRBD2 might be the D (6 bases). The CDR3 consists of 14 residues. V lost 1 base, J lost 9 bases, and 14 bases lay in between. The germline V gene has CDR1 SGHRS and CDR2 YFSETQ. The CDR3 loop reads CASSLNRDSSEQFF. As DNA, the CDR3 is TGCGCCAGCAGCTTGAACCGGGACTCCAGTGAGCAGTTCTTC.

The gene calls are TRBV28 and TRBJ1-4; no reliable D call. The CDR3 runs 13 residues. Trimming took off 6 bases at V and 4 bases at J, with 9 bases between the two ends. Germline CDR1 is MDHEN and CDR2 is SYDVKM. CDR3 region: CASSRAYNEKLFF. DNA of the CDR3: TGTGCCAGCAGCCGGGCCTATAATGAAAAACTGTTTTTT. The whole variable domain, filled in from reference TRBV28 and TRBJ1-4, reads DVKVTQSSRYLVKRTGEKVFLECVQDMDHENMFWYRQDPGLGLRLIYFSYDVKMKEKGDIPEGYSVSREKKERFSLILESASTNQTSMYLCASSRAYNEKLFFGSGTQLSVL.

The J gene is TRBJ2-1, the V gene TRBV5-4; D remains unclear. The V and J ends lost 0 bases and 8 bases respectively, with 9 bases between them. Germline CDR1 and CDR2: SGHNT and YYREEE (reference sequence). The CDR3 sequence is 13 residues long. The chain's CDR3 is CASSLGWGDEQFF. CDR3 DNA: TGTGCCAGCAGCTTGGGGTGGGGTGATGAGCAGTTCTTC.

This CDR3 is CASSLVTPWEQYF. As DNA, the CDR3 is TGCGCCAGCAGCTTGGTGACTCCTTGGGAGCAGTACTTC. This chain connects TRBV5-1 to TRBJ2-7; no clear D. The CDR3 has 13 amino acids. Germline V CDR1 and CDR2: SGHRS, YFSETQ. V gave up 0 bases and J gave up 7 bases, with 11 bases separating them.

The CDR3 reads CSVVQGVIGYTF. CDR3 nucleotide sequence: TGCAGCGTTGTGCAGGGTGTCATTGGCTACACCTTC. The chain employs TRBV29-1 and TRBJ1-2; D is possibly TRBD1 (5 bases). Trimming pared 4 bases from V and 7 bases from J, leaving 13 bases between. Germline CDR1 is SQVTM and CDR2 is ANQGSEA. The CDR3 length is 12 residues. Combining the CDR3 with reference TRBV29-1 and TRBJ1-2 gives the whole variable domain SAVISQKPSRDICQRGTSLTIQCQVDSQVTMMFWYRQQPGQSLTLIATANQGSEATYESGFVIDKFPISRPNLTFSTLTVSNMSPEDSSIYLCSVVQGVIGYTFGSGTRLTVV.

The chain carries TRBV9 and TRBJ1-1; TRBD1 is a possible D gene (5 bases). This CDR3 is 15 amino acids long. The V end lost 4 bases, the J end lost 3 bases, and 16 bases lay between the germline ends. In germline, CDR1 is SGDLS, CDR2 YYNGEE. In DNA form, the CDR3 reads TGTGCCAGCAGCCCCGGAAGGCGGGGCCACACTGAAGCTTTCTTT. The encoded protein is CASSPGRRGHTEAFF.

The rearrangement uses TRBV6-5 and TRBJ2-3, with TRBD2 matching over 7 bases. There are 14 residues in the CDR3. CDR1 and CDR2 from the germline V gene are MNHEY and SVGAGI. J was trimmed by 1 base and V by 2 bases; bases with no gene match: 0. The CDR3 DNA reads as TGTGCCAGCAGTTACGGGGGGGGCACAGATACGCAGTATTTT. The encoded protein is CASSYGGGTDTQYF.

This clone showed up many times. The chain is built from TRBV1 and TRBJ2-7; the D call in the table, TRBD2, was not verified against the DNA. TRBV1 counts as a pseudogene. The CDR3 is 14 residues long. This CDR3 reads CTSRALAGSYEQYF. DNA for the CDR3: TGCACCAGCAGGGCACTAGCGGGCTCCTACGAGCAGTACTTC.

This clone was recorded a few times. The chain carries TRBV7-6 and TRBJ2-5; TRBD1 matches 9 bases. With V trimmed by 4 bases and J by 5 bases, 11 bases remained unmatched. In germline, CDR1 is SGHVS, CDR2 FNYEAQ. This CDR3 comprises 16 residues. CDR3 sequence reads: CASSSIPGQGRETQYF. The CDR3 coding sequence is TGTGCCAGCAGCTCCATTCCGGGACAGGGACGGGAGACCCAGTACTTC. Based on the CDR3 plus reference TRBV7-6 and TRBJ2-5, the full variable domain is GAGVSQSPRYKVTKRGQDVALRCDPISGHVSLYWYRQALGQGPEFLTYFNYEAQQDKSGLPNDRFSAERPEGSISTLTIQRTEQRDSAMYRCASSSIPGQGRETQYFGPGTRLLVL.

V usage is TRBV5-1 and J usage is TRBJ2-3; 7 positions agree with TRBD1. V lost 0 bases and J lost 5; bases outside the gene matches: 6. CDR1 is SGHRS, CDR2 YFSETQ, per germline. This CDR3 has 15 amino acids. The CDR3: CASSLDRGVIDTQYF. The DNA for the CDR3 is TGCGCCAGCAGCTTGGACAGGGGAGTAATAGATACGCAGTATTTT.

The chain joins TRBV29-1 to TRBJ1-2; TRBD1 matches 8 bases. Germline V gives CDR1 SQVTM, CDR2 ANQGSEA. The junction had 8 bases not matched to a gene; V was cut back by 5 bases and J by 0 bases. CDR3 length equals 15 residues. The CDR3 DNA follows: TGCAGCGTTCTTGACCAGGACAGGGCTAACTATGGCTACACCTTC. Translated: CSVLDQDRANYGYTF.

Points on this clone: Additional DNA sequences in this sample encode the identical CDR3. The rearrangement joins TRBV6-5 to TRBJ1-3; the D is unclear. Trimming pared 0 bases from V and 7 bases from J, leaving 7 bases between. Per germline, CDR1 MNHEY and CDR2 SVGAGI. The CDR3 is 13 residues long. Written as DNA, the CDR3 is TGTGCCAGCAGTTACTCGGGCGGGAACACCATATATTTT. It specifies CASSYSGGNTIYF.

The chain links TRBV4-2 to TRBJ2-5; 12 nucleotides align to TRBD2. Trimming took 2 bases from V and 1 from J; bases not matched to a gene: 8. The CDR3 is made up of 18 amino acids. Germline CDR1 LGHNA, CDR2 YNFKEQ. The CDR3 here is CASSQKTSGRGVQETQYF. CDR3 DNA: TGTGCCAGCAGCCAAAAGACTAGCGGGAGAGGAGTCCAAGAGACCCAGTACTTC.

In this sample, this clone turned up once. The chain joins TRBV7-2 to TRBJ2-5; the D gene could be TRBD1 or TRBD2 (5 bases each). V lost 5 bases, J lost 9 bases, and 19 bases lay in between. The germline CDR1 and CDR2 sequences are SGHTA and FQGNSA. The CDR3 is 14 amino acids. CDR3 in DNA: TGTGCCAGCAGCGGCCCGGGACCCTCAGTGGCCCAGTACTTC. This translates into CASSGPGPSVAQYF.

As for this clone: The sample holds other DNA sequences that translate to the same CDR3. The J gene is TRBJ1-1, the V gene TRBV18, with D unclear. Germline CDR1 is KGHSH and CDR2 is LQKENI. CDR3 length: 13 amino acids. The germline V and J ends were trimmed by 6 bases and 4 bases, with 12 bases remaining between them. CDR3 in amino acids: CASSQGGRTEAFF. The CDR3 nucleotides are TGTGCCAGCTCCCAAGGAGGGCGCACTGAAGCTTTCTTT.